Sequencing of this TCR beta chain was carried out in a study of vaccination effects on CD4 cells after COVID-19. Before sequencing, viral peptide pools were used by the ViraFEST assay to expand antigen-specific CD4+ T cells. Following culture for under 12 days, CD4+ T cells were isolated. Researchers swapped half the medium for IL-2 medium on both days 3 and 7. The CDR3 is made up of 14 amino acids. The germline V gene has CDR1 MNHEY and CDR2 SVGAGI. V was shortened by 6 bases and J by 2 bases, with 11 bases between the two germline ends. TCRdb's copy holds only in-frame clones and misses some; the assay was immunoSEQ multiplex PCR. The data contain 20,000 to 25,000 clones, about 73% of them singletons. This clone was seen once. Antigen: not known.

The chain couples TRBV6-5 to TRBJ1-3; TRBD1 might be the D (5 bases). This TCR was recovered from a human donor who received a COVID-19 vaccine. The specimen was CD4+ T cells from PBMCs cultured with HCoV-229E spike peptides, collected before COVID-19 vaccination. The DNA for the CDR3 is TGTGCCAGCAGGAGGCAGGGAACTGGAAACACCATATATTTT. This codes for CASRRQGTGNTIYF.